Each of the 18 T cell receptor beta chains below was sequenced from the same sample in a study of T cells after yellow fever vaccination. TCRdb reanalysed the 5' RACE reads using MiXCR and keeps one entry per CDR3 protein. In the table there are 300,000 to 450,000 distinct CDR3 sequences, roughly 8% of which are singletons. Sequences were derived from PBMCs, sampled around 45 days after the first yellow fever vaccination. The source is a man younger than 35 who received the YFV17D yellow fever vaccine.

This clonotype was counted between two and nine times. The genes are TRBV4-1 and TRBJ2-2; D may be TRBD1 or TRBD2 (5 bases each). CDR3 length: 15 residues. Germline lookup yields CDR1 MGHRA and CDR2 YSYEKL. Deletions cut 1 base from V and 1 base from J, with 7 bases between. CDR3 in DNA: TGCGCCAGCAGCCAAGGGGACCTGAACACCGGGGAGCTGTTTTTT. This translates into CASSQGDLNTGELFF.

This clonotype was seen repeatedly, ten times or more. The chain is built from TRBV20-1 and TRBJ2-7; the D call may be TRBD1 or TRBD2 (5 bases each). Germline CDR1 and CDR2: DFQATT and SNEGSKA (reference sequence). The V end was cut by 3 bases, the J end by 0 bases, with 12 bases between. The CDR3 has 14 amino acids. CDR3: CSASGTESSYEQYF. The CDR3 coding sequence is TGCAGTGCTAGCGGGACCGAGAGCTCCTACGAGCAGTACTTC.

This clonotype was observed a handful of times. The chain combines TRBV10-2 with TRBJ1-2; 12 nucleotides match TRBD1. CDR1 is WSHSY and CDR2 is SAAADI in the germline V gene. The junction had 12 bases not matched to a gene; V was cut back by 5 bases and J by 5 bases. The CDR3 spans 17 residues. CDR3: CASSPLGQGAQGYGYTF. CDR3 in DNA: TGCGCCAGCAGTCCCTTGGGACAGGGGGCGCAAGGGTATGGCTACACCTTC.

This clonotype was recorded a few times. The chain is built from TRBV7-9 and TRBJ1-2; TRBD1 aligns across 8 bases. The V segment lost 8 bases and the J segment 3 bases; nucleotides outside the gene matches: 11. Germline values: CDR1 SEHNR, CDR2 FQNEAQ (reference sequence). This CDR3 region has 15 residues. CDR3 DNA: TGTGCCAGCCAACTTCGACAGGGGAACGACTATGGCTACACCTTC. This translates into CASQLRQGNDYGYTF.

This clonotype was observed at least ten times. This sequence joins TRBV5-1 and TRBJ1-2, with 12 bases aligning to TRBD1. Germline V CDR1 and CDR2: SGHRS, YFSETQ. Trimming at V came to 4 bases and at J to 8 bases, leaving 6 bases not matched to a gene. CDR3 size: 14 residues. CDR3 sequence (DNA): TGCGCCAGCAGCCCGGGACAGGGGGCGCTGGGCTACACCTTC. This translates into CASSPGQGALGYTF.

The chain is built from TRBV7-8 and TRBJ2-1; D call uncertain. Germline-derived CDR1 and CDR2 are SGHVS and FQNEAQ. The CDR3 covers 15 residues. V lost 3 bases to trimming and J lost 5 bases, with 14 bases between them. The DNA of the CDR3 is TGTGCCAGCAGCTTGATTCGGCCCGCCGACAATGAGCAGTTCTTC. Protein sequence: CASSLIRPADNEQFF.

In its sample, this clonotype was seen a few times. The CDR3 loop is CASSQTGQDTQYF. Written as DNA, the CDR3 is TGTGCCAGCAGTCAGACAGGGCAAGATACGCAGTATTTT. J is TRBJ2-3 and V is TRBV3-1; 7 bases are shared with TRBD1. The germline gives CDR1 LGHDT, CDR2 YNNKEL (reference sequence). With V trimmed by 6 bases and J by 5 bases, 5 bases remained unmatched. This CDR3 is 13 amino acids long.

The chain recombines TRBV4-1 with TRBJ1-5; 7 bases are a match to TRBD1. Unmatched junction bases numbered 5, after V lost 0 bases and J lost 9 bases. Germline CDR1 reads MGHRA; CDR2 reads YSYEKL. The CDR3 has 14 amino acids. The CDR3 here is CASSQETGDRPQHF. The CDR3 bases are TGCGCCAGCAGCCAAGAGACGGGGGACAGGCCCCAGCATTTT.

CDR3 nucleotide sequence: TGTGCCAGCAGCCCCCGACAGGGTCCTGAAGCTTTCTTT. Its translation is CASSPRQGPEAFF. The chain recombines TRBV7-3 with TRBJ1-1, with TRBD1 matching over 7 bases. J gave up 6 bases and V 5 bases, and 6 bases lay outside the gene matches. CDR1 and CDR2 from the germline V gene are SGHTA and FQGTGA. The CDR3 is 13 residues long.

Ten or more counts support this clonotype. V and J are TRBV20-1 and TRBJ1-5; the D is unclear. This CDR3 has 12 residues. Trimming left V 0 bases short and J 5 bases short, with 5 bases between. CDR1 is DFQATT, CDR2 SNEGSKA, per germline (reference sequence). The CDR3 protein is CSAREGYQPQHF. In DNA, the CDR3 is TGCAGTGCTAGAGAAGGGTATCAGCCCCAGCATTTT.

This clonotype was counted a few times. This sequence joins TRBV5-1 and TRBJ2-1, with D unclear. CDR1 is SGHRS and CDR2 is YFSETQ in the germline V gene. Trimming shortened V by 3 bases and J by 3 bases, and 13 bases separated the two germline ends. The CDR3 spans 15 residues. CDR3 protein: CASSWGGYFYNEQFF. CDR3 bases: TGCGCCAGCAGCTGGGGTGGGTATTTCTACAATGAGCAGTTCTTC.

This clonotype was recorded many times. Here the CDR3 DNA reads TGTGCCAGCAGCTTGGGGCTATCTGATACGCAGTATTTT. Its protein product is CASSLGLSDTQYF. The chain uses TRBV5-6 and TRBJ2-3; D is ambiguous. CDR1 is SGHDT and CDR2 is YYEEEE in the germline V gene. CDR3 length: 13 residues. Deletions cut 0 bases from V and 6 bases from J, with 8 bases between.

The chain has TRBV18 and TRBJ2-1, with D possibly called TRBD1 or TRBD2 (5 bases each). There are 14 residues in the CDR3. V was clipped by 4 bases and J by 3 bases, with 10 bases between them. From germline, CDR1 is KGHSH and CDR2 LQKENI. The CDR3 protein is CASSLGTDYNEQFF. DNA of the CDR3: TGTGCCAGCTCACTTGGGACGGACTACAATGAGCAGTTCTTC.

This clonotype was recorded a few times. The chain carries TRBV20-1 and TRBJ2-1; tentative D call: TRBD1 (5 bases). In germline, CDR1 is DFQATT, CDR2 SNEGSKA (reference sequence). The ends were cut back, 0 bases at V and 7 bases at J, with 10 bases in the middle. The CDR3 loop spans 13 amino acids. DNA of the CDR3: TGCAGTGCTAGAGATCAGGGCCAGAATGAGCAGTTCTTC. The encoded protein is CSARDQGQNEQFF.

This clonotype appeared a few times. The chain links TRBV7-2 to TRBJ2-5; D ambiguous. In germline, CDR1 is SGHTA, CDR2 FQGNSA. There are 13 residues in the CDR3. Trimming took off 0 bases at V and 4 bases at J, with 6 bases between the two ends. This CDR3 is CASSLARVETQYF. CDR3 DNA: TGTGCCAGCAGCTTAGCGCGAGTAGAGACCCAGTACTTC.

The genes are TRBV3-1 and TRBJ2-1; 11 nucleotides align to TRBD2. CDR1 is LGHDT, CDR2 YNNKEL, per germline (reference sequence). This CDR3 is 17 amino acids long. V lost 1 base and J lost 5; bases outside the gene matches: 7. The CDR3 nucleotides are TGTGCCAGCAGCCAAGGCGAGACTAGCGGGGTGAACAATGAGCAGTTCTTC. Its translation: CASSQGETSGVNNEQFF.

This clonotype was seen a handful of times. The chain couples TRBV11-2 to TRBJ2-1; D ambiguous. CDR1 and CDR2 (germline): SGHAT, FQNNGV. This CDR3 comprises 12 residues. V gave up 4 bases and J gave up 7 bases, with 8 bases separating them. CDR3 protein: CASSSWLNEQFF. CDR3 sequence (DNA): TGTGCCAGCAGCTCTTGGCTGAATGAGCAGTTCTTC. Supplemented by reference TRBV11-2 and TRBJ2-1, the full variable domain reads EAGVAQSPRYKIIEKRQSVAFWCNPISGHATLYWYQQILGQGPKLLIQFQNNGVVDDSQLPKDRFSAERLKGVDSTLKIQPAKLEDSAVYLCASSSWLNEQFFGPGTRLTVL.

This clonotype came up many times. J is TRBJ2-7 and V is TRBV20-1; unclear D gene. Germline V gene lookup returns CDR1 DFQATT and CDR2 SNEGSKA (reference sequence). The ends were cut back, 1 base at V and 0 bases at J, with 1 base in the middle. This CDR3 region has 11 residues. CDR3: CSARVSYEQYF. For the CDR3, the DNA is TGCAGTGCTAGAGTCTCCTACGAGCAGTACTTC.